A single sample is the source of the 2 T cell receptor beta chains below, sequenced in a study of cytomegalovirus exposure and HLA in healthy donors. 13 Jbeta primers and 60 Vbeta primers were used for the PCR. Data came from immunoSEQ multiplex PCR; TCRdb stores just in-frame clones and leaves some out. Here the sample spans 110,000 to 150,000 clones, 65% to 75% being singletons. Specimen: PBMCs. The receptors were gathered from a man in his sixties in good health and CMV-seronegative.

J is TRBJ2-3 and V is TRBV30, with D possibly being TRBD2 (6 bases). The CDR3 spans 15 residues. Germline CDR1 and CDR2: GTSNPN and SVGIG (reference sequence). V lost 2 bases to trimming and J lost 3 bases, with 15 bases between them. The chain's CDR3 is CAWSYPGVATDTQYF. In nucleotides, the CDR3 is TGTGCCTGGAGTTATCCGGGAGTCGCAACAGATACGCAGTATTTT.

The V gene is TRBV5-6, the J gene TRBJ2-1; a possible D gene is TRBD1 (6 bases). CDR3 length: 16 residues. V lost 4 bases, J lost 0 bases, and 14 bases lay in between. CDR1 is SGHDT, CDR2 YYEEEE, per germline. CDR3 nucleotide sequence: TGTGCCAGCAGCCGGACCGGGACAAACTCCTACAATGAGCAGTTCTTC. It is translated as CASSRTGTNSYNEQFF.